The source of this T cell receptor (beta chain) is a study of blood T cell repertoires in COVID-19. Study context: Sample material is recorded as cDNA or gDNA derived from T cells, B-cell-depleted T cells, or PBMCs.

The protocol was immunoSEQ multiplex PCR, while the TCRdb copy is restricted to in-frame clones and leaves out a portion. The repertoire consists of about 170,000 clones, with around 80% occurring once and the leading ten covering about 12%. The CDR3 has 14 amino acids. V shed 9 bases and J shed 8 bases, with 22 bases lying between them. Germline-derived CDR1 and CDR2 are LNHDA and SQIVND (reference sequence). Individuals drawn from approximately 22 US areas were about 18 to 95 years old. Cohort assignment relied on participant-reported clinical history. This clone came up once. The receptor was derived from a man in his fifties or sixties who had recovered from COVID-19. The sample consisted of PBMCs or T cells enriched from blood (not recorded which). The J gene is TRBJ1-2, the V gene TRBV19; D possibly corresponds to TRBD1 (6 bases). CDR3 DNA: TGTGCCAGCAACCCGGGGTCAGGGGCTGGGGGCTACACCTTC. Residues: CASNPGSGAGGYTF. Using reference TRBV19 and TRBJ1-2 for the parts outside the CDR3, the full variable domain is DGGITQSPKYLFRKEGQNVTLSCEQNLNHDAMYWYRQDPGQGLRLIYYSQIVNDFQKGDIAEGYSVSREKKESFPLTVTSAQKNPTAFYLCASNPGSGAGGYTFGSGTRLTVV.